This T cell receptor beta chain was observed in a study of T cell repertoires in cytomegalovirus infection. Study overall: Both a matching HLA type and CMV infection were indicated by public TCR beta signatures.

TCRdb itself ran the reads through MiXCR, one entry per CDR3 protein. Found here are 700,000 to 900,000 distinct CDR3 sequences, around 29% of them singletons; the top ten hold about 12%. The CDR3 is made up of 15 amino acids. Trimming cost V 6 bases and J 5 bases, with 17 bases left between them. Germline V CDR1 and CDR2: MDHEN, SYDVKM. Comment on this clonotype: As yet, its antigen is unknown.

The specimen comprised cultured CD8+ T cells from PBMCs, sampled from culture after CMV antigen stimulation. The V and J genes are TRBV28 and TRBJ1-5; TRBD1 might be the D (5 bases). The origin of this receptor is a human donor in good health (CMV status not recorded). Some clones in this sample may be carry-over from other donors' samples. The CDR3 nucleotides are TGTGCCAGCAGCCCGATCCGAGGGGACCATCAGCCCCAGCATTTT. It codes for CASSPIRGDHQPQHF.